This TCR beta chain was identified during a study of graft-versus-host responses after intestinal transplantation. Study in general: The study gave all recipients anti-thymocyte globulin induction, then tacrolimus and steroids for approximately three years.

Using immunoSEQ multiplex PCR, the repertoire was profiled, and TCRdb retains in-frame clones only, with some absent. The profile shows 29,000 or so clones, about 92% of them singletons. The study, taken as a whole, reports: Some GvH clones were seen earlier in gut or blood, suggesting intestinal origin. Patients with graft-donor T cell macrochimerism had high graft-versus-host to host-versus-graft clonal ratios in allografts. HvG clone declines early post-transplant were associated with peak circulating GvH levels.

Regarding this clone: Its antigen is unknown.

This CDR3 region has 15 residues. Looked up from germline, CDR1 is LNHDA and CDR2 is SQIVND (reference sequence). Unmatched junction bases numbered 4, after V lost 1 base and J lost 5 bases. The sample in question was PBMCs, obtained 66 days after intestinal transplant. The chain links TRBV19 to TRBJ1-1; TRBD1 aligns across 10 bases. The sequence derives from a human patient who received an intestinal transplant, so some T cells may come from the graft donor. The CDR3 DNA follows: TGTGCCAGTAGTATAGCGGGACAGGGGCCGACTGAAGCTTTCTTT. Translating gives CASSIAGQGPTEAFF.